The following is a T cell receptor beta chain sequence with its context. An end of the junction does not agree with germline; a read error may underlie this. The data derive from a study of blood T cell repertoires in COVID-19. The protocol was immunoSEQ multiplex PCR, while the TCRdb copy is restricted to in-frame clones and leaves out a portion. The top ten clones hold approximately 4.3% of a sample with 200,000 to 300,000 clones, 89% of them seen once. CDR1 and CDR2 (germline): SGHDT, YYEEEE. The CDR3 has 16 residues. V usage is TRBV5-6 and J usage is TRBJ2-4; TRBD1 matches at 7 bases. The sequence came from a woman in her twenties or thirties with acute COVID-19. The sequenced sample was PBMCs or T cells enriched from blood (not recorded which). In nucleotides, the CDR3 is TGTGCCAGCAGTTATACCGGGACAGCCGCGTTGGGGGCCGGGGTCTTC. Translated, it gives CASSYTGTAALGAGVF. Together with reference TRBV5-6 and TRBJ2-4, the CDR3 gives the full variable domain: DAGVTQSPTHLIKTRGQQVTLRCSPKSGHDTVSWYQQALGQGPQFIFQYYEEEERQRGNFPDRFSGHQFPNYSSELNVNALLLGDSALYLCASSYTGTAALGAGVFGAGTRLSVL.